What follows is one T cell receptor beta chain and its context. Its antigen remains unidentified. The data originate from a study of blood T cells in healthy people across ages. Findings of the study overall: Changes in expanded clonotypes were possibly confounded, as the CMV status of donors was unknown.

The CDR3 totals 10 residues. Germline CDR1 and CDR2: MNHNS and SASEGT. Deletions cut 7 bases from V and 7 bases from J, with 7 bases between. Through a sample-barcoded 5' primer and a J-beta primer mix, a second PCR was run for 7 to 11 cycles. TCRdb re-called the 5' RACE reads with MiXCR, one entry per CDR3 protein. Of approximately 1.5 million distinct CDR3 sequences in the sample, 34% were seen once. The gene calls are TRBV6-1 and TRBJ1-2; no definite D call. Sequencing was done on a sample of blood. The sequence came from a woman in her 30s in good health. The CDR3 DNA reads TGTGCCAGCAAGGGATTTGGCTACACCTTC. Its protein is CASKGFGYTF.